A selection of T cell receptor beta chains follows, all from one sample in a study of Graves' ophthalmopathy and Graves' hyperthyroidism. In TCRdb, the multiplex PCR reads were re-called with MiXCR into one record per CDR3 protein. The sample holds some 15,000 distinct CDR3 sequences; approximately 48% are singletons and the top ten take 40% to 50%. The sample was peripheral blood. The receptor set was obtained from a woman aged 25-40 years with Graves' ophthalmopathy. Each CDR3 is given without its conserved first and last residue.

j_gene: TRBJ1-4
v_gene: TRBV2
CDR3aa: ASSKRYTNEKLF

j_gene: TRBJ1-5
v_gene: TRBV19
CDR3aa: ASSMTDQPQH

j_gene: TRBJ2-1
v_gene: TRBV20-1
CDR3aa: SARGLAGVHEQF

j_gene: TRBJ2-1
v_gene: TRBV9
CDR3aa: ASSDRTSGTNNEQF

j_gene: TRBJ2-7
v_gene: TRBV5-1
CDR3aa: ASSGSGTGHYEQY

j_gene: TRBJ1-4
v_gene: TRBV9
CDR3aa: ASSVVG

j_gene: TRBJ2-2
v_gene: TRBV5-1
CDR3aa: ASSLATGPSGELF

j_gene: TRBJ1-5
v_gene: TRBV20-1
CDR3aa: SARQSSNQPQH

j_gene: TRBJ1-1
v_gene: TRBV25-1
CDR3aa: ASSELIGSTEAF

j_gene: TRBJ2-3
v_gene: TRBV7-6
CDR3aa: ASSLDRETSTDTQY

j_gene: TRBJ2-1
v_gene: TRBV7-8
CDR3aa: ASSLVVGLYNEQF

j_gene: TRBJ1-4
v_gene: TRBV5-6
CDR3aa: ASSLTGDNEKLF

j_gene: TRBJ2-2
v_gene: TRBV24-1
CDR3aa: ATRGQQNTGELF

j_gene: TRBJ2-5
v_gene: TRBV24-1
CDR3aa: ATSALAGGETQY

j_gene: TRBJ2-3
v_gene: TRBV6-1
CDR3aa: ASRRELNTDTQY

j_gene: TRBJ2-5
v_gene: TRBV5-1
CDR3aa: ASSFTRQETQY

j_gene: TRBJ2-7
v_gene: TRBV20-1
CDR3aa: IPSAGGLGEQY

j_gene: TRBJ2-7
v_gene: TRBV14
CDR3aa: ASSPPSEAYEQY

j_gene: TRBJ2-1
v_gene: TRBV15
CDR3aa: ATSSRGELNEQF

j_gene: TRBJ1-1
v_gene: TRBV5-5
CDR3aa: ASSFGTANTEAF

j_gene: TRBJ2-1
v_gene: TRBV7-8
CDR3aa: ASSHRTSANEQF

j_gene: TRBJ2-3
v_gene: TRBV20-1
CDR3aa: SARDVASDTQY

j_gene: TRBJ2-3
v_gene: TRBV9
CDR3aa: ASSGPVGTAGDTQY

j_gene: TRBJ1-2
v_gene: TRBV19
CDR3aa: ASSGRTGGKNGYT